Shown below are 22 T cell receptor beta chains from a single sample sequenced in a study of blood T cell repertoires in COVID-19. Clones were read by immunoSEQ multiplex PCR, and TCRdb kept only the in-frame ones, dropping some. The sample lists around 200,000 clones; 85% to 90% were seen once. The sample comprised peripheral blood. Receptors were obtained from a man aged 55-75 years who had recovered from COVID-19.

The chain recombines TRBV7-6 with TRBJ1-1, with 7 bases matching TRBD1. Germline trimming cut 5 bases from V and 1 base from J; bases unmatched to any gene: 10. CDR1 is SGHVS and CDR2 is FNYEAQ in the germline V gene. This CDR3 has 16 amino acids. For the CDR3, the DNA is TGTGCCAGCAGCCAGGGACAGATCGTTAGGAACACTGAAGCTTTCTTT. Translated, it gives CASSQGQIVRNTEAFF. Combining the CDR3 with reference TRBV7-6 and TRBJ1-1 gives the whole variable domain GAGVSQSPRYKVTKRGQDVALRCDPISGHVSLYWYRQALGQGPEFLTYFNYEAQQDKSGLPNDRFSAERPEGSISTLTIQRTEQRDSAMYRCASSQGQIVRNTEAFFGQGTRLTVV.

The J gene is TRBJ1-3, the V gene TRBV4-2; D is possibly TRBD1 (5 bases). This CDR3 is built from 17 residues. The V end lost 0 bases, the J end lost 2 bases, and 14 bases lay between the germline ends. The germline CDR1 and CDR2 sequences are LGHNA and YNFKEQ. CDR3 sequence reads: CASSQEGGGVAGNTIYF. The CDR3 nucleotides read TGTGCCAGCAGCCAAGAGGGGGGGGGAGTAGCTGGAAACACCATATATTTT.

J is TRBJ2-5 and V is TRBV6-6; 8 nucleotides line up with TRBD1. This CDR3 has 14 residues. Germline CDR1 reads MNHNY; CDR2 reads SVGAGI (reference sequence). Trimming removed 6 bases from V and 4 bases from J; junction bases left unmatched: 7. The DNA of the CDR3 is TGTGCCAGCAGAATTCGACAGGGGCTAGAGACCCAGTACTTC. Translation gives CASRIRQGLETQYF.

The CDR3 reads CASSIARGGGDEQFF. CDR3 coding DNA: TGTGCCAGTAGTATTGCGCGGGGGGGCGGCGATGAGCAGTTCTTC. This chain links TRBV19 with TRBJ2-1, with TRBD2 matching 9 bases. The CDR3 spans 15 residues. V lost 3 bases, J lost 8 bases, and 8 bases stayed unmatched. CDR1 is LNHDA, CDR2 SQIVND, per germline (reference sequence).

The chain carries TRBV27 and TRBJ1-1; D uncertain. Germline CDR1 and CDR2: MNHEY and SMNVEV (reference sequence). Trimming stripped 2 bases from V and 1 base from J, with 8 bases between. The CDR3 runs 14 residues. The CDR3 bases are TGTGCCAGCAGTTTAACACCCTCGAACACTGAAGCTTTCTTT. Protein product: CASSLTPSNTEAFF.

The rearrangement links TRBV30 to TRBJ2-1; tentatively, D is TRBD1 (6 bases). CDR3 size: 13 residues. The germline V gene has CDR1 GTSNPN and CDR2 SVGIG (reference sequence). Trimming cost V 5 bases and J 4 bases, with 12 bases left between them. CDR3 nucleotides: TGTGCCTGGGCCCCCGGACAGTACAATGAGCAGTTCTTC. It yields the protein CAWAPGQYNEQFF.

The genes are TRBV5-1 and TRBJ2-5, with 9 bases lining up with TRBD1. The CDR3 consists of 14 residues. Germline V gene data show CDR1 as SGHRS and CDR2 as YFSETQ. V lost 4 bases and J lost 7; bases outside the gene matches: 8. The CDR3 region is CASSPGTGRGTQYF. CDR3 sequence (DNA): TGCGCCAGCAGCCCCGGGACAGGGAGGGGGACCCAGTACTTC.

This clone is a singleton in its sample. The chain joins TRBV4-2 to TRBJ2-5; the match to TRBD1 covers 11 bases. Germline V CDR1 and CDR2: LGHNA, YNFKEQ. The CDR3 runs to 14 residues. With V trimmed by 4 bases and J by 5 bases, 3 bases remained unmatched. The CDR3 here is CASSPGQGAETQYF. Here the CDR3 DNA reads TGTGCCAGCAGCCCCGGACAGGGGGCTGAGACCCAGTACTTC.

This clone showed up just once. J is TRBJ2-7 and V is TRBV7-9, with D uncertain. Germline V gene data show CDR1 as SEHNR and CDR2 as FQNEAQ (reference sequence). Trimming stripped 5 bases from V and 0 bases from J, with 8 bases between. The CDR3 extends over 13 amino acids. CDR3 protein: CASSPPGSYEQYF. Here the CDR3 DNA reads TGTGCCAGCAGCCCCCCCGGCTCCTACGAGCAGTACTTC.

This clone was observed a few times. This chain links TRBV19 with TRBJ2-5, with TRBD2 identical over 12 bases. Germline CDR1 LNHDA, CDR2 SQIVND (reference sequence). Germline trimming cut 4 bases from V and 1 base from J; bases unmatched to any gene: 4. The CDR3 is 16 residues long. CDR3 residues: CASSTLAGGRQETQYF. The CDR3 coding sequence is TGTGCCAGTAGTACTCTAGCGGGAGGGCGCCAAGAGACCCAGTACTTC.

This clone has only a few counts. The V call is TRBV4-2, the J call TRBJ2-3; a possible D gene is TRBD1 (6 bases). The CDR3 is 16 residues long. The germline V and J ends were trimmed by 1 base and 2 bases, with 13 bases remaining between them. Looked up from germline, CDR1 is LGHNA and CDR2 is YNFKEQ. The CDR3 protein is CASSQAHRVNTDTQYF. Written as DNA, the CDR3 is TGTGCCAGCAGCCAAGCGCACAGGGTAAACACAGATACGCAGTATTTT.

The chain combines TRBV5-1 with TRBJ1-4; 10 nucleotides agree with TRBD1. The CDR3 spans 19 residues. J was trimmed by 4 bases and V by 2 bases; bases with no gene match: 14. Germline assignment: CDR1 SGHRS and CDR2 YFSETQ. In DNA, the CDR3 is TGCGCCAGCAGCTTAAACCCCGGGACAGGGGCCGCTCGTAATGAAAAACTGTTTTTT. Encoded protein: CASSLNPGTGAARNEKLFF.

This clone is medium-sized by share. The CDR3 sequence: CASSQTSSRGLLSSYEQYF. CDR3 DNA: TGTGCCAGCAGCCAAACTTCATCCAGGGGTCTCCTGAGCTCCTACGAGCAGTACTTC. This chain connects TRBV14 to TRBJ2-7, with D perhaps TRBD1 (6 bases). The V end was cut by 2 bases, the J end by 0 bases, with 23 bases between. Germline assignment: CDR1 SGHDN and CDR2 FVKESK. CDR3 length: 19 amino acids.

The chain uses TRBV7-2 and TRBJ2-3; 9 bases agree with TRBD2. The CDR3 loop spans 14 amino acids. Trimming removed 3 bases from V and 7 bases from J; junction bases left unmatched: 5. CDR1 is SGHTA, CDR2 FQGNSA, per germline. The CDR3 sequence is CASSLSSGVNTQYF. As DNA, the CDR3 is TGTGCCAGCAGCTTGTCTAGCGGGGTGAATACGCAGTATTTT.

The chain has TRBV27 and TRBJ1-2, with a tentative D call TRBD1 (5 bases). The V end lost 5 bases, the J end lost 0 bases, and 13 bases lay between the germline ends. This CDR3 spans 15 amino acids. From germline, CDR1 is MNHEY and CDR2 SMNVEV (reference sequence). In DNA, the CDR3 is TGTGCCAGCAGTGCGATGGACACATCTAACTATGGCTACACCTTC. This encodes CASSAMDTSNYGYTF.

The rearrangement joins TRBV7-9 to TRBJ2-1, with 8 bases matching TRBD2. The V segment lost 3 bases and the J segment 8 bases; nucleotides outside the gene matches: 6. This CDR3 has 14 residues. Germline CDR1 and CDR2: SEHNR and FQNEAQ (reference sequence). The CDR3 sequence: CASSLGGRYDEQFF. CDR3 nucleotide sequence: TGTGCCAGCAGCTTGGGCGGGAGGTACGATGAGCAGTTCTTC.

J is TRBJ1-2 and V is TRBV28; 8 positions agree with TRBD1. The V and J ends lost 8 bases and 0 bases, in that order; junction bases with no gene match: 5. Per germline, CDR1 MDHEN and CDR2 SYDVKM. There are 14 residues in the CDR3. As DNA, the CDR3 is TGTGCCAGCGCCAGGGGGCGGCCTAACTATGGCTACACCTTC. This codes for CASARGRPNYGYTF.

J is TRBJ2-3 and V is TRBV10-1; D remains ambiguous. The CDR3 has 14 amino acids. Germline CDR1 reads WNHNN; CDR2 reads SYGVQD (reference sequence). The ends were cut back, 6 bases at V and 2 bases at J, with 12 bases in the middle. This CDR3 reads CASRLDSHTDTQYF. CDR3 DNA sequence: TGCGCCAGCAGGCTTGATTCACACACAGATACGCAGTATTTT.

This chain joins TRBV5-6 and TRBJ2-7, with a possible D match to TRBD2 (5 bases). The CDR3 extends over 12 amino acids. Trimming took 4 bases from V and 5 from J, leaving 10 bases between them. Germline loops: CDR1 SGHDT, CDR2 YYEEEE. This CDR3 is CASSPGIDEQYF. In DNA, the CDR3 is TGTGCCAGCAGCCCCGGGATCGACGAGCAGTACTTC.

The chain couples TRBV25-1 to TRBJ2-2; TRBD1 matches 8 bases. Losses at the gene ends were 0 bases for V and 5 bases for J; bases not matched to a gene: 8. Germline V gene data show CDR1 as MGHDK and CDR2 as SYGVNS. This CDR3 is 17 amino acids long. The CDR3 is CASSEYWSGGGTGELFF. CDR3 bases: TGTGCCAGCAGTGAATATTGGTCAGGGGGCGGTACCGGGGAGCTGTTTTTT.

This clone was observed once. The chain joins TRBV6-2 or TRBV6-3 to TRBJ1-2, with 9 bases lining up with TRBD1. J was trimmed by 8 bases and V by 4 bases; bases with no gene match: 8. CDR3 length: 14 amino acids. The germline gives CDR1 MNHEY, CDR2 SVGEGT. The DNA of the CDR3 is TGTGCCAGCAGTTCCCAACAGGGGGCGGAAGGCTACACCTTC. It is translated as CASSSQQGAEGYTF.

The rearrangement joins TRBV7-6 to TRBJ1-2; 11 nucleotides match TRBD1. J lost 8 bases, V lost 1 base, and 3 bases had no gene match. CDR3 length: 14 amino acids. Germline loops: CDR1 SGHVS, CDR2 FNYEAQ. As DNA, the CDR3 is TGTGCCAGCAGCTTAGAAGGACAGGGGGCGGGCTACACCTTC. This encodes CASSLEGQGAGYTF.